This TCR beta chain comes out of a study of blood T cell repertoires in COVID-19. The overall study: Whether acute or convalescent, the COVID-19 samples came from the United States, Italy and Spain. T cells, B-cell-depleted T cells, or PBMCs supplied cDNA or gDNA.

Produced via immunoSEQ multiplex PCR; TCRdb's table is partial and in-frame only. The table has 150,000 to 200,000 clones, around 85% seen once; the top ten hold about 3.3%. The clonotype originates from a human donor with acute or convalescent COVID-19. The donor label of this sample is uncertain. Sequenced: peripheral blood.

The CDR3 loop is CASSRGVQETQYF. The CDR3 coding sequence is TGTGCCAGTAGTCGGGGGGTCCAAGAGACCCAGTACTTC. V gene TRBV19 combines with J gene TRBJ2-5; TRBD2 matches at 7 bases. Germline V CDR1 and CDR2: LNHDA, SQIVND (reference sequence). CDR3 length: 13 residues. The ends lost 5 bases at V and 1 base at J; junction bases unmatched: 1.